This T cell receptor beta chain was captured by sequencing in a study of vaccination and CD4 T cells after COVID-19. About the research overall: Convalescent persons amounted to six males plus four females, two of whom were Hispanic. The interval from dose two to post-vaccine sampling had a median of roughly 72 days, and it ranged from 14 to 241. Overlapping peptides of the spike proteins of SARS-CoV-2, HCoV-NL63, HCoV-OC43 and HCoV-229E were used for cell stimulation.

Comment on this clonotype: The antigen is unknown.

An Oncomine TCR Beta short-read assay was used to sequence the DNA from cultured CD4+ T cells. TCRdb analysed the PCR reads with MiXCR anew, one entry per CDR3 protein. Altogether 13,000 or so distinct CDR3 sequences are present, 40% to 45% being singletons, with the ten largest covering about 9.8%. Regarding treatment: 10-day PBMC culture with coronavirus spike peptide pools or control peptides (ViraFEST assay). For ViraFEST, peptide pools expanded antigen-specific T cells, after which the TCRs were sequenced. CDR1 DFQATT and CDR2 SNEGSKA come from the germline V gene (reference sequence). The CDR3 has 14 residues. The ends lost 5 bases at V and 2 bases at J; junction bases unmatched: 7.

V gene TRBV20-1 combines with J gene TRBJ2-7; 9 nucleotides match TRBD1. The source is a human donor who had recovered from COVID-19. What was sequenced was CD4+ T cells from blood, cultured in vitro. The CDR3, as DNA: TGCAGTGCTCTGTTGGGACAGGGAACCTACGAGCAGTACTTC. Protein product: CSALLGQGTYEQYF.